Each of the 18 T cell receptor beta chains below was sequenced from the same sample in a study of CD8 T cells in Susac syndrome. Roughly 0.45 to 1 ug RNA was reverse transcribed with random hexamers. TCRdb reanalysed the immunoSEQ multiplex PCR reads using MiXCR and keeps one entry per CDR3 protein. The table includes just over 150,000 distinct CDR3 sequences, roughly 95% detected once. What was sequenced was CD4+ T cells from PBMCs. These TCRs come from a human donor with Susac syndrome.

This sequence joins TRBV3-1 and TRBJ2-7; D is ambiguous. Trimming pared 1 base from V and 4 bases from J, leaving 5 bases between. Looked up from germline, CDR1 is LGHDT and CDR2 is YNNKEL (reference sequence). The CDR3 loop spans 12 amino acids. The CDR3 here is CASSQVRYEQYF. The DNA of the CDR3 is TGTGCCAGCAGCCAAGTAAGGTACGAGCAGTACTTC.

The chain carries TRBV20-1 and TRBJ2-3, with D possibly being TRBD2 (5 bases). The CDR3 has 14 residues. Trimming took 3 bases from V and 5 from J, leaving 15 bases between them. CDR1 is DFQATT, CDR2 SNEGSKA, per germline (reference sequence). CDR3 amino acids: CSASRLLREDTQYF. The CDR3, as DNA: TGCAGTGCTAGTCGACTCCTCCGGGAAGATACGCAGTATTTT.

In its sample, this clonotype was seen a few times. The chain couples TRBV4-1 to TRBJ1-5; D not certain. Trimming left V 0 bases short and J 5 bases short, with 8 bases between. The CDR3 covers 14 residues. Per germline, CDR1 MGHRA and CDR2 YSYEKL. CDR3 coding DNA: TGCGCCAGCAGCCAAGAGGGTGGCTATCAGCCCCAGCATTTT. It yields the protein CASSQEGGYQPQHF.

V usage is TRBV2 and J usage is TRBJ1-5, with TRBD1 matching over 8 bases. J lost 4 bases, V lost 1 base, and 6 bases had no gene match. The germline gives CDR1 SNHLY, CDR2 FYNNEI. The CDR3 contains 16 residues. The chain's CDR3 is CASSEDGTGRNQPQHF. CDR3 DNA: TGTGCCAGCAGTGAAGACGGGACAGGCCGAAATCAGCCCCAGCATTTT.

V is TRBV20-1 and J is TRBJ2-1, with 14 bases aligning to TRBD2. This CDR3 region has 15 residues. Trimming removed 6 bases from V and 8 bases from J; junction bases left unmatched: 9. The germline CDR1 and CDR2 sequences are DFQATT and SNEGSKA (reference sequence). The CDR3 bases are TGCAGTGCCACTCCGGGACTAGCGGGGGTGCATGAGCAGTTCTTC. Translating gives CSATPGLAGVHEQFF.

This chain links TRBV9 with TRBJ1-2; possible D gene TRBD1, 6 bases. V shed 0 bases and J shed 7 bases, with 10 bases lying between them. The CDR3 extends over 13 amino acids. The germline V gene has CDR1 SGDLS and CDR2 YYNGEE. CDR3 protein: CASSVAGAGGYTF. For the CDR3, the DNA is TGTGCCAGCAGCGTAGCGGGGGCAGGTGGCTACACCTTC.

This clonotype was seen just once. J is TRBJ1-2 and V is TRBV4-1; D is unclear. The CDR3 length is 14 residues. Trimming pared 0 bases from V and 8 bases from J, leaving 13 bases between. Germline V gives CDR1 MGHRA, CDR2 YSYEKL. The CDR3 protein is CASSQDPNGQGYTF. DNA for the CDR3: TGCGCCAGCAGCCAAGACCCCAACGGGCAAGGCTACACCTTC.

The chain links TRBV3-1 to TRBJ2-1; the D call may be TRBD1 or TRBD2 (5 bases each). V was shortened by 3 bases and J by 9 bases, with 9 bases between the two germline ends. Germline V gene data show CDR1 as LGHDT and CDR2 as YNNKEL (reference sequence). CDR3 size: 12 residues. CDR3 in DNA: TGTGCCAGCAGCCAGGGGACCGTTGAGCAGTTCTTC. This translates into CASSQGTVEQFF.

This chain uses TRBV18 with TRBJ2-1; D assignment may be TRBD1 or TRBD2 (5 bases each). This CDR3 contains 16 residues. V lost 2 bases and J 0 bases, leaving 11 bases between the germline ends. Germline V gene sequence: CDR1 KGHSH, CDR2 LQKENI. The CDR3 loop reads CASSPGRDGSYNEQFF. The CDR3, as DNA: TGTGCCAGCTCACCAGGTCGGGACGGCTCCTACAATGAGCAGTTCTTC. Looking up the rest from reference TRBV18 and TRBJ2-1 gives the full variable domain: NAGVMQNPRHLVRRRGQEARLRCSPMKGHSHVYWYRQLPEEGLKFMVYLQKENIIDESGMPKERFSAEFPKEGPSILRIQQVVRGDSAAYFCASSPGRDGSYNEQFFGPGTRLTVL.

V and J are TRBV11-2 and TRBJ1-5; D remains ambiguous. V was cut by 5 bases and J by 2 bases, with 13 bases left in between. CDR3 length: 15 residues. Germline assignment: CDR1 SGHAT and CDR2 FQNNGV. CDR3 residues: CASSLHEGRNQPQHF. The CDR3 DNA reads as TGTGCCAGCAGCCTTCACGAAGGGCGCAATCAGCCCCAGCATTTT. The whole variable domain, filled in from reference TRBV11-2 and TRBJ1-5, reads EAGVAQSPRYKIIEKRQSVAFWCNPISGHATLYWYQQILGQGPKLLIQFQNNGVVDDSQLPKDRFSAERLKGVDSTLKIQPAKLEDSAVYLCASSLHEGRNQPQHFGDGTRLSIL.

The chain is built from TRBV4-2 and TRBJ1-4; D perhaps matches TRBD1 (5 bases). V was trimmed by 0 bases and J by 0 bases, leaving 8 bases between them. The germline V gene encodes CDR1 LGHNA and CDR2 YNFKEQ. The CDR3 has 16 residues. DNA of the CDR3: TGTGCCAGCAGCCAAGAGGACACAACAACTAATGAAAAACTGTTTTTT. Its translation: CASSQEDTTTNEKLFF.

The chain combines TRBV20-1 with TRBJ2-7, with a weak D call TRBD2 (6 bases). V lost 1 base to trimming and J lost 13 bases, with 14 bases between them. The CDR3 is made up of 11 amino acids. Looked up from germline, CDR1 is DFQATT and CDR2 is SNEGSKA (reference sequence). Here the CDR3 DNA reads TGCAGTGCTAGAGGGGTGGGGGGAATATACTTC. Its protein product is CSARGVGGIYF.

This sequence joins TRBV3-1 and TRBJ1-1; tentative D call: TRBD1 (5 bases). This CDR3 contains 14 residues. Trimming left V 2 bases short and J 6 bases short, with 13 bases between. Germline-derived CDR1 and CDR2 are LGHDT and YNNKEL (reference sequence). The CDR3 loop reads CASSQLDSTSEAFF. DNA for the CDR3: TGTGCCAGCAGCCAACTCGACAGCACTTCTGAAGCTTTCTTT.

CDR3 residues: CASSPPGEYEQYF. In nucleotides, the CDR3 is TGTGCCAGCTCACCACCAGGGGAATACGAGCAGTACTTC. V is TRBV18 and J is TRBJ2-7, with a tentative D call TRBD1 (5 bases). The CDR3 consists of 13 residues. V gave up 0 bases and J gave up 4 bases, with 7 bases separating them. Germline V lookup: CDR1 KGHSH, CDR2 LQKENI.

The CDR3 DNA reads TGTGCCAGCAGTTTAGGACCTAGGGGTGAAAAACTGTTTTTT. Amino acid sequence: CASSLGPRGEKLFF. The chain carries TRBV6-5 and TRBJ1-4; a weak D match, TRBD1 (5 bases). This CDR3 is built from 14 residues. The V gene's germline CDR1 is MNHEY and CDR2 SVGAGI. The V and J ends lost 4 bases and 7 bases respectively, with 13 bases between them.

This clonotype appeared once. This sequence joins TRBV21-1 and TRBJ2-3; the DNA was not compared with TRBD1, the D call given in the table. TRBV21-1 is designated a pseudogene. The CDR3 covers 16 residues. Written as DNA, the CDR3 is TGTGCCAGCAGCCAACCGGACAGGGACAGCACAGATACGCAGTATTTT. As protein: CASSQPDRDSTDTQYF.

The J gene is TRBJ2-3, the V gene TRBV20-1, with D possibly being TRBD1 or TRBD2 (5 bases each). V lost 1 base and J lost 0, with 8 bases in between. CDR3 length: 14 residues. Germline CDR1 and CDR2: DFQATT and SNEGSKA (reference sequence). As DNA, the CDR3 is TGCAGTGCTAGAGCGGGGCTAAGCACAGATACGCAGTATTTT. Translating it yields CSARAGLSTDTQYF.

The CDR3 DNA reads as TGTGCCAGCAGCCTTCGGGCCTCCTTATACGAGCAGTACTTC. Translated, it gives CASSLRASLYEQYF. V usage is TRBV7-2 and J usage is TRBJ2-7; D uncertain. The CDR3 has 14 amino acids. V was shortened by 5 bases and J by 4 bases, with 15 bases between the two germline ends. Germline V CDR1 and CDR2: SGHTA, FQGNSA.